What follows are 19 T cell receptor beta chains derived from one specimen sequenced in a study of cytomegalovirus exposure and HLA in healthy donors. Sequencing used immunoSEQ multiplex PCR; TCRdb keeps in-frame clones, though not all of them. Counted here are under 200,000 clones, approximately 96% occurring once; the ten biggest clones make up 0.8% to 1%. Sequenced input: PBMCs. The receptors originated from a woman aged 18-29 years in good health and CMV-seronegative.

The chain employs TRBV19 and TRBJ2-7, with D possibly being TRBD2 (7 bases). Trimming pared 1 base from V and 7 bases from J, leaving 17 bases between. The germline V gene encodes CDR1 LNHDA and CDR2 SQIVND (reference sequence). The CDR3 has 15 residues. The CDR3 bases are TGTGCCAGTAGTATAGGGGCGGGGGCCTCGAGGGAGCAGTACTTC. This gives the protein CASSIGAGASREQYF.

The gene calls are TRBV7-2 and TRBJ1-5; 7 bases are a match to TRBD1. Losses at the gene ends were 5 bases for V and 1 base for J; bases not matched to a gene: 5. Germline CDR1 is SGHTA and CDR2 is FQGNSA. CDR3 length: 15 residues. Written as DNA, the CDR3 is TGTGCCAGCAGCCAGGGACAGCCAAGCAATCAGCCCCAGCATTTT. It codes for CASSQGQPSNQPQHF.

The gene calls are TRBV6-5 and TRBJ2-5; TRBD2 agrees at 13 bases. This CDR3 is 15 amino acids long. The germline V gene encodes CDR1 MNHEY and CDR2 SVGAGI. V trimming: 7 bases; J trimming: 2 bases; junction bases outside the gene matches: 4. The CDR3 DNA reads TGTGCCAGCAAAATGGGACTAGCGGGACAAGAGACCCAGTACTTC. Protein product: CASKMGLAGQETQYF.

This chain connects TRBV7-2 to TRBJ2-1, with D possibly TRBD1 on 5 matching bases. Germline assignment: CDR1 SGHTA and CDR2 FQGNSA. Trimming removed 3 bases at V and 12 bases at J, with 9 bases between. CDR3 length: 11 amino acids. CDR3 region: CASSLGQGQFF. CDR3 in DNA: TGTGCCAGCAGCTTGGGGCAGGGGCAGTTCTTC. The full variable domain, its missing parts supplied by reference TRBV7-2 and TRBJ2-1, is GAGVSQSPSNKVTEKGKDVELRCDPISGHTALYWYRQSLGQGLEFLIYFQGNSAPDKSGLPSDRFSAERTGGSVSTLTIQRTQQEDSAVYLCASSLGQGQFFGPGTRLTVL.

The rearrangement uses TRBV15 and TRBJ1-2, with D perhaps matching TRBD1 (5 bases). CDR3 length: 14 amino acids. The V gene's germline CDR1 is LNHNV and CDR2 YYDKDF (reference sequence). V was trimmed by 5 bases and J by 8 bases, leaving 18 bases between them. This CDR3 reads CATSWGLTSRGYTF. CDR3 nucleotide sequence: TGTGCCACCAGCTGGGGACTGACGTCTAGGGGCTACACCTTC. Variable domain in full (rest from reference TRBV15 and TRBJ1-2): DAMVIQNPRYQVTQFGKPVTLSCSQTLNHNVMYWYQQKSSQAPKLLFHYYDKDFNNEADTPDNFQSRRPNTSFCFLDIRSPGLGDTAMYLCATSWGLTSRGYTFGSGTRLTVV.

The rearrangement uses TRBV4-3 and TRBJ1-5; no clear D. Germline lookup yields CDR1 LGHNA and CDR2 YSLEER. V lost 0 bases and J lost 6, with 12 bases in between. The length of the CDR3 is 15 residues. CDR3 nucleotides: TGCGCCAGCAGCCAAGATCTTTCGGGAGGTCAGCCCCAGCATTTT. This gives the protein CASSQDLSGGQPQHF.

The chain links TRBV7-6 to TRBJ2-7; TRBD1 matches at 8 bases. This CDR3 region has 16 residues. The ends lost 2 bases at V and 4 bases at J; junction bases unmatched: 10. Germline values: CDR1 SGHVS, CDR2 FNYEAQ. The chain's CDR3 is CASSLRPGQGIYEQYF. The CDR3 bases are TGTGCCAGCAGCTTAAGGCCCGGACAGGGAATTTACGAGCAGTACTTC. The full variable domain, its missing parts supplied by reference TRBV7-6 and TRBJ2-7, is GAGVSQSPRYKVTKRGQDVALRCDPISGHVSLYWYRQALGQGPEFLTYFNYEAQQDKSGLPNDRFSAERPEGSISTLTIQRTEQRDSAMYRCASSLRPGQGIYEQYFGPGTRLTVT.

V gene TRBV27 combines with J gene TRBJ1-2; possible D gene TRBD1, 5 bases. The germline gives CDR1 MNHEY, CDR2 SMNVEV (reference sequence). CDR3 length: 15 amino acids. Trimming stripped 0 bases from V and 4 bases from J, with 12 bases between. The DNA for the CDR3 is TGTGCCAGCAGTTTATCGGTGGGGGGTAGCTATGGCTACACCTTC. Translation gives CASSLSVGGSYGYTF.

The genes are TRBV12-5 and TRBJ1-1; unclear D gene. The V end lost 2 bases, the J end lost 2 bases, and 9 bases lay between the germline ends. The length of the CDR3 is 14 residues. CDR1 is LGHNT and CDR2 is FRNRAP in the germline V gene. This CDR3 is CASGLREQNTEAFF. DNA of the CDR3: TGTGCTAGTGGTTTGCGGGAACAAAACACTGAAGCTTTCTTT.

The chain has TRBV6-5 and TRBJ1-1; perhaps TRBD1 as D (5 bases). Trimming took off 0 bases at V and 5 bases at J, with 10 bases between the two ends. Germline V gives CDR1 MNHEY, CDR2 SVGAGI. The CDR3 sequence is 14 residues long. CDR3 sequence (DNA): TGTGCCAGCAGTTACTCGCAGGGAATAACTGAAGCTTTCTTT. Protein: CASSYSQGITEAFF.

The chain uses TRBV9 and TRBJ2-3, with D possibly TRBD2 on 5 matching bases. The germline V and J ends were trimmed by 0 bases and 4 bases, with 24 bases remaining between them. Per germline, CDR1 SGDLS and CDR2 YYNGEE. The CDR3 totals 19 residues. The CDR3 is CASSVEAGERVVRADTQYF. The CDR3 region has the DNA TGTGCCAGCAGCGTAGAGGCCGGGGAACGAGTGGTACGGGCAGATACGCAGTATTTT.

The chain combines TRBV7-9 with TRBJ1-2; the match to TRBD1 covers 8 bases. This CDR3 region has 16 residues. With 1 base clipped from V and 7 bases from J, the junction kept 11 bases outside the gene matches. Germline lookup yields CDR1 SEHNR and CDR2 FQNEAQ (reference sequence). In DNA form, the CDR3 reads TGTGCCAGCAGCTTAGAAGCTTTCAGGGGGCAAGGTGGCTACACCTTC. Translating gives CASSLEAFRGQGGYTF.

This chain uses TRBV7-6 with TRBJ1-3; D might be TRBD1 (5 bases). The CDR3 is made up of 17 amino acids. Germline V gives CDR1 SGHVS, CDR2 FNYEAQ. The germline V and J ends were trimmed by 4 bases and 0 bases, with 16 bases remaining between them. Written as DNA, the CDR3 is TGTGCCAGCAGCTCAACTACCCCGGGGGTCTCTGGAAACACCATATATTTT. Translated: CASSSTTPGVSGNTIYF.

The rearrangement joins TRBV27 to TRBJ1-2; tentative D call: TRBD1 (6 bases). CDR3 length: 14 residues. CDR1 MNHEY and CDR2 SMNVEV come from the germline V gene (reference sequence). Trimming shortened V by 6 bases and J by 2 bases, and 13 bases separated the two germline ends. This chain's CDR3 is CASRPLRGNYGYTF. The CDR3 nucleotides read TGTGCCAGCAGACCTCTCAGGGGAAACTATGGCTACACCTTC.

The chain employs TRBV15 and TRBJ1-1; D remains ambiguous. The CDR3 covers 15 residues. V dropped 1 base and J dropped 4 bases, with 13 bases sitting between them. Per the germline V gene, CDR1 is LNHNV and CDR2 is YYDKDF (reference sequence). CDR3: CATSRGPRESTEAFF. CDR3 DNA sequence: TGTGCCACCAGCAGAGGTCCGCGGGAGAGCACTGAAGCTTTCTTT.

The chain uses TRBV7-9 and TRBJ2-1, with D tentatively TRBD1 (6 bases). From germline, CDR1 is SEHNR and CDR2 FQNEAQ (reference sequence). V was clipped by 3 bases and J by 0 bases, with 12 bases between them. The CDR3 loop spans 16 amino acids. CDR3: CASSFVTGNSYNEQFF. For the CDR3, the DNA is TGTGCCAGCAGCTTTGTAACAGGGAACTCCTACAATGAGCAGTTCTTC.

The V call is TRBV5-4, the J call TRBJ2-7, with D possibly being TRBD1 (5 bases). This CDR3 has 14 amino acids. V was pared by 0 bases and J by 0 bases, with 7 bases between. The germline gives CDR1 SGHNT, CDR2 YYREEE (reference sequence). CDR3: CASSLGQISYEQYF. The CDR3 DNA is TGTGCCAGCAGCTTGGGACAGATCTCCTACGAGCAGTACTTC.

The J gene is TRBJ2-5, the V gene TRBV9; TRBD1 is a possible D gene (5 bases). V was pared by 0 bases and J by 1 base, with 7 bases between. Germline V gene lookup returns CDR1 SGDLS and CDR2 YYNGEE. There are 14 residues in the CDR3. CDR3 nucleotides: TGTGCCAGCAGCGTAGGACAGCCCCAAGAGACCCAGTACTTC. Its translation: CASSVGQPQETQYF.

The rearrangement joins TRBV4-2 to TRBJ1-3; 7 nucleotides align to TRBD1. The CDR3 covers 15 residues. Germline V gene sequence: CDR1 LGHNA, CDR2 YNFKEQ. Unmatched junction bases numbered 12, after V lost 5 bases and J lost 8 bases. The DNA of the CDR3 is TGTGCCAGCAGCATAAGGACAGGCGCCGTGGACACCATATATTTT. This encodes CASSIRTGAVDTIYF.